This record looks at one TCR beta chain sequence and its context. Its antigen is as yet unknown. Germline V gene data show CDR1 as WNHNN and CDR2 as SYGVQD (reference sequence). The CDR3 totals 14 residues. Trimming cost V 3 bases and J 3 bases, with 9 bases left between them. This sample was taken from a study of T cell responses to AZD1222 COVID-19 vaccine. General observations from the study: Seropositive at baseline were only 5 or 6 AZD1222 recipients.

Profiling relied on immunoSEQ multiplex PCR, and the TCRdb table lists in-frame clones only, not all of them. The data show 100,000 to 150,000 clones, with around 80% seen just once and about a quarter held by the top ten. The chain uses TRBV10-1 and TRBJ2-4, with D possibly TRBD1 on 5 matching bases. The sequence was obtained from an adult who received the AZD1222 COVID-19 vaccine. Sequencing was performed on peripheral blood, taken 28 days after the second AZD1222 dose. CDR3 protein: CASSDDSLKNIQYF. The CDR3 DNA reads as TGCGCCAGCAGTGACGACAGCCTCAAAAACATTCAGTACTTC.